This T cell receptor (beta chain) was captured in a study of PD-1 blockade in classical Hodgkin lymphoma. Some clones are missing from TCRdb's copy, which holds only in-frame ones; the method was immunoSEQ multiplex PCR. The data contain almost 95,000 clones, 83% of them singletons. Time point denoted: cycle 4 day 1 (C4D1), after five to seven weeks of nivolumab. Autologous stem cell transplantation was followed by relapse in every patient, and brentuximab vedotin exposure varied. Concerning this clone itself: Its antigen is currently unknown.

CDR3 length: 13 amino acids. Germline lookup yields CDR1 SGHDT and CDR2 YYEEEE. Trimming left V 6 bases short and J 9 bases short, with 17 bases between. Study-wide results and limits: Differences between repertoires have undefined causes, possibly disease activity or prior therapy. The CD4+ diversity rise by C4D1 was clearest in complete responders.

Sequenced here: peripheral blood mononuclear cells (PBMCs), sampled before the fourth cycle of nivolumab. This sequence was found in a human donor with classical Hodgkin lymphoma. The chain uses TRBV5-6 and TRBJ2-3, with D possibly being TRBD1 or TRBD2 (5 bases each). The CDR3 DNA reads as TGTGCCAGCACCTCGGGGCCGTCGGGGACGCAGTATTTT. As protein: CASTSGPSGTQYF.